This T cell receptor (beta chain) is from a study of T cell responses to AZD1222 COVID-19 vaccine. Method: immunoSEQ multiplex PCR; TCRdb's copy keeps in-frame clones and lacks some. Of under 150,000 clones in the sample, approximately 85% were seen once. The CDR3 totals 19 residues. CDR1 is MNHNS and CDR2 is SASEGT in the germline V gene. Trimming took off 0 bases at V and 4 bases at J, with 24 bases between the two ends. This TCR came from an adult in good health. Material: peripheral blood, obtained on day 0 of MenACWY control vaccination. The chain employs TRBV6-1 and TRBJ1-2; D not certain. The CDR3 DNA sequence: TGTGCCAGCAGTGAAGCTTTGACGACGGGTCTCAGATGGATCTATGGCTACACCTTC. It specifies CASSEALTTGLRWIYGYTF.